This T cell receptor (beta chain) was obtained from a study of T cell repertoires in cytomegalovirus infection. Overall study: Well-studied HLA-B-restricted CMV epitopes were used in the study alongside recently identified HLA-C-restricted ones. Matching HLA type and CMV infection were both indicated by public TCR beta signatures. Whole-study results and caveats: The ex vivo response was dominated by HLA-C-restricted CMV-specific TCR beta clonotypes. Individuals carrying CMV plus the relevant HLA were identified by cumulative frequency of public TCR beta families.

From the reads, TCRdb called clonotypes with MiXCR, one entry per CDR3 protein. The sample has about 920,000 distinct CDR3 sequences; approximately 33% are singletons. Concerning this clonotype itself: Its antigen is not known.

CDR1 and CDR2 (germline): KGHDR, SFDVKD. V lost 4 bases, J lost 6 bases, and 17 bases lay in between. This CDR3 region has 16 residues. This chain links TRBV24-1 with TRBJ2-2, with D perhaps TRBD1 or TRBD2 (5 bases each). The receptor comes from a human donor in good health (CMV status not recorded). Some clones in this sample may be carry-over from other donors' samples. The material was cultured CD8+ T cells from PBMCs, obtained from culture after CMV antigen stimulation. For the CDR3, the DNA is TGTGCCACCAGTGACCCCGGGACCAAGGTCCCCGGGGAGCTGTTTTTT. The encoded protein is CATSDPGTKVPGELFF.